Listed here are 28 T cell receptor beta chains from one sample, sequenced in a study of radiation and T cells in renal cell carcinoma. The table came from immunoSEQ multiplex PCR; TCRdb's copy has only in-frame clones and leaves some out. In the table there are about 130,000 clones, about 88% of which are singletons. Time point reported: baseline pretreatment blood. As for treatment: 15 Gy SBRT to primary tumor, nephrectomy 4 weeks later. The material was blood, obtained from a patient whose treatment included radiotherapy and nephrectomy. The receptors derive from a woman in her fifties or sixties with renal cell carcinoma.

In the case of this clone: At one end, the junction sequence differs from germline, possibly due to a read error. CDR3 sequence (DNA): TGTGCTAGCAGCAGTGGACAGGGTCCCTACGAGCAGTACTTC. Its translation is CASSSGQGPYEQYF. This chain uses TRBV7-7 with TRBJ2-7, with 8 bases matching TRBD1. The length of the CDR3 is 14 residues. Germline V gene sequence: CDR1 SSHAT, CDR2 FNYEAQ (reference sequence).

This chain links TRBV7-9 with TRBJ2-6; 10 positions agree with TRBD1. Per germline, CDR1 SEHNR and CDR2 FQNEAQ (reference sequence). V lost 5 bases to trimming and J lost 1 base; unmatched junction nucleotides: 5. This CDR3 region has 17 residues. The CDR3 region has the DNA TGTGCCAGCAGCCCCGGGACAGGGGTGTCTGGGGCCAACGTCCTGACTTTC. Its protein is CASSPGTGVSGANVLTF. Complete variable domain (other parts from reference TRBV7-9 and TRBJ2-6): DTGVSQNPRHKITKRGQNVTFRCDPISEHNRLYWYRQTLGQGPEFLTYFQNEAQLEKSRLLSDRFSAERPKGSFSTLEIQRTEQGDSAMYLCASSPGTGVSGANVLTFGAGSRLTVL.

This chain links TRBV7-6 with TRBJ1-3; TRBD1 matches 8 bases. The junction had 0 bases not matched to a gene; V was cut back by 1 base and J by 1 base. CDR1 is SGHVS and CDR2 is FNYEAQ in the germline V gene. The CDR3 totals 15 residues. DNA for the CDR3: TGTGCCAGCAGCTTAGGACAGGGGTCTGGAAACACCATATATTTT. It yields the protein CASSLGQGSGNTIYF.

V and J are TRBV4-3 and TRBJ2-4, with 9 bases lining up with TRBD1. Germline V CDR1 and CDR2: LGHNA, YSLEER. V lost 0 bases and J lost 4; bases outside the gene matches: 4. The CDR3 covers 16 residues. The CDR3 DNA reads as TGCGCCAGCAGCCAAGAACGACAGGGGGTTAAAAACATTCAGTACTTC. Protein sequence: CASSQERQGVKNIQYF.

The V and J genes are TRBV2 and TRBJ2-1; 8 bases are shared with TRBD2. The CDR3 consists of 15 residues. V lost 8 bases, J lost 6 bases, and 12 bases stayed unmatched. Germline V CDR1 and CDR2: SNHLY, FYNNEI. As DNA, the CDR3 is TGTGCCAGCGTCCCCCAGGGACTAGTAGGCAATGAGCAGTTCTTC. It codes for CASVPQGLVGNEQFF.

The rearrangement joins TRBV10-3 to TRBJ1-5; 10 positions match TRBD1. Losses at the gene ends were 10 bases for V and 7 bases for J; bases not matched to a gene: 7. CDR3 length: 13 amino acids. CDR1 and CDR2 from the germline V gene are ENHRY and SYGVKD. The CDR3 is CATTGGRGQPQHF. CDR3 nucleotides: TGTGCCACGACAGGGGGCCGAGGACAGCCCCAGCATTTT.

The gene calls are TRBV7-8 and TRBJ2-3, with 7 bases aligning to TRBD2. Germline lookup yields CDR1 SGHVS and CDR2 FQNEAQ. V was pared by 5 bases and J by 0 bases, with 11 bases of the junction left unmatched. The CDR3 is made up of 17 amino acids. In DNA form, the CDR3 reads TGTGCCAGCAGCACCCACCCTAGCGGTACTAGCACAGATACGCAGTATTTT. The encoded protein is CASSTHPSGTSTDTQYF.

The chain carries TRBV18 and TRBJ2-3; 12 nucleotides match TRBD2. V shed 6 bases, J shed 3 bases, and the junction held 7 bases outside the gene matches. CDR1 is KGHSH and CDR2 is LQKENI in the germline V gene. The CDR3 has 16 amino acids. CDR3 loop: CASSSLAGGSTDTQYF. The CDR3 DNA reads as TGTGCCAGCTCGTCTCTAGCGGGGGGGTCAACAGATACGCAGTATTTT.

The chain uses TRBV7-2 and TRBJ2-3; D remains unclear. The length of the CDR3 is 13 residues. The V gene's germline CDR1 is SGHTA and CDR2 FQGNSA. V was cut by 2 bases and J by 4 bases, with 7 bases left in between. CDR3 in amino acids: CASSLQLADTQYF. The CDR3 DNA reads as TGTGCCAGCAGCTTACAGCTCGCAGATACGCAGTATTTT.

The J gene is TRBJ2-3, the V gene TRBV9; D is possibly TRBD2 (5 bases). Looked up from germline, CDR1 is SGDLS and CDR2 is YYNGEE. CDR3 length: 15 residues. V lost 1 base, J lost 2 bases, and 11 bases lay in between. CDR3 protein: CASSVKSGYTDTQYF. The CDR3 DNA follows: TGTGCCAGCAGCGTAAAAAGCGGATACACAGATACGCAGTATTTT.

The genes are TRBV6-5 and TRBJ2-2, with 8 positions matching TRBD2. Looked up from germline, CDR1 is MNHEY and CDR2 is SVGAGI. The CDR3 contains 15 residues. Trimming took 5 bases from V and 5 from J; bases not matched to a gene: 7. CDR3 bases: TGTGCCAGCAGTCGCCTCAGCGGGGGAACCGGGGAGCTGTTTTTT. This sequence encodes CASSRLSGGTGELFF.

This sequence joins TRBV30 and TRBJ2-3; perhaps TRBD2 as D (6 bases). Deletions cut 5 bases from V and 6 bases from J, with 12 bases between. Germline CDR1 GTSNPN, CDR2 SVGIG (reference sequence). The CDR3 is 12 amino acids. The CDR3 region has the DNA TGTGCCTGGGGCGCGGGGTTCGATACGCAGTATTTT. Translating gives CAWGAGFDTQYF.

The J gene is TRBJ2-2, the V gene TRBV29-1; 8 positions agree with TRBD1. The CDR3 covers 13 residues. Germline loops: CDR1 SQVTM, CDR2 ANQGSEA. J was trimmed by 4 bases and V by 3 bases; bases with no gene match: 1. The CDR3: CSVDTGGTGELFF. Here the CDR3 DNA reads TGCAGCGTTGATACAGGGGGCACCGGGGAGCTGTTTTTT.

This chain connects TRBV23-1 to TRBJ1-2, with TRBD1 identical over 7 bases. TRBV23-1 is labeled an ORF, and its function is uncertain. The CDR3 runs to 16 residues. J gave up 5 bases and V 0 bases, and 9 bases lay outside the gene matches. For the CDR3, the DNA is TGCGCCAGCAGTCAATCGCGATCAGGGGGTAGGTATGGCTACACCTTC. Translated: CASSQSRSGGRYGYTF.

This chain connects TRBV29-1 to TRBJ2-5, with D hard to call. Germline-derived CDR1 and CDR2 are SQVTM and ANQGSEA. V was trimmed by 4 bases and J by 1 base, leaving 7 bases between them. This CDR3 spans 12 amino acids. CDR3 in amino acids: CSVGLSQETQYF. In DNA form, the CDR3 reads TGCAGCGTTGGCCTCAGCCAAGAGACCCAGTACTTC.

This chain uses TRBV14 with TRBJ1-4; maybe TRBD1 (5 bases). Germline CDR1 SGHDN, CDR2 FVKESK. Trimming cost V 0 bases and J 11 bases, with 16 bases left between them. The CDR3 has 15 amino acids. The CDR3 DNA reads TGTGCCAGCAGCCAAGAATGGCAGGGCGGAGGGAAACTGTTTTTT. Translating it yields CASSQEWQGGGKLFF.

The rearrangement joins TRBV19 to TRBJ1-4; 8 nucleotides align to TRBD1. Germline V lookup: CDR1 LNHDA, CDR2 SQIVND (reference sequence). With V trimmed by 8 bases and J by 7 bases, 12 bases remained unmatched. CDR3 size: 15 residues. CDR3 protein: CASLQDRVEGEKLFF. The CDR3 DNA is TGTGCCAGTCTTCAGGACAGGGTCGAGGGTGAAAAACTGTTTTTT.

The chain has TRBV7-6 and TRBJ1-2; TRBD1 aligns across 8 bases. CDR3 size: 14 residues. The germline V gene has CDR1 SGHVS and CDR2 FNYEAQ. J lost 4 bases, V lost 1 base, and 2 bases had no gene match. This chain's CDR3 is CASSLGTGSYGYTF. The DNA for the CDR3 is TGTGCCAGCAGCTTAGGGACAGGGAGCTATGGCTACACCTTC.

The rearrangement uses TRBV6-1 and TRBJ2-5, with TRBD2 as a possible D gene (5 bases). Per germline, CDR1 MNHNS and CDR2 SASEGT. V lost 11 bases and J 5 bases, leaving 18 bases between the germline ends. CDR3 length: 13 amino acids. CDR3 bases: TGTGCCGTGGGTGGGAGTATAGGGGAGACCCAGTACTTC. Its translation is CAVGGSIGETQYF.

V gene TRBV7-8 combines with J gene TRBJ1-2; tentatively, D is TRBD1 (6 bases). This CDR3 is built from 14 residues. V was shortened by 7 bases and J by 0 bases, with 12 bases between the two germline ends. Germline V lookup: CDR1 SGHVS, CDR2 FQNEAQ. The CDR3 sequence is CASTRDTSNYGYTF. In DNA, the CDR3 is TGTGCCAGCACCAGGGACACTTCTAACTATGGCTACACCTTC.

This clone came up once. This chain uses TRBV4-1 with TRBJ1-4; D gene ambiguous. There are 15 residues in the CDR3. Trimming shortened V by 0 bases and J by 8 bases, and 13 bases separated the two germline ends. Germline CDR1 is MGHRA and CDR2 is YSYEKL. The CDR3 bases are TGCGCCAGCAGCCAAGAGCCCGGGGTAGGCGAAAAACTGTTTTTT. Translation gives CASSQEPGVGEKLFF.

The V and J genes are TRBV9 and TRBJ1-1; TRBD1 agrees at 10 bases. CDR1 is SGDLS, CDR2 YYNGEE, per germline. The junction had 7 bases not matched to a gene; V was cut back by 3 bases and J by 5 bases. This CDR3 contains 15 residues. CDR3 sequence reads: CASSELPGQGTEAFF. CDR3 bases: TGTGCCAGCAGCGAGCTGCCGGGACAGGGGACTGAAGCTTTCTTT. The variable domain in full, completed from reference TRBV9 and TRBJ1-1, reads DSGVTQTPKHLITATGQRVTLRCSPRSGDLSVYWYQQSLDQGLQFLIQYYNGEERAKGNILERFSAQQFPDLHSELNLSSLELGDSALYFCASSELPGQGTEAFFGQGTRLTVV.

The V and J genes are TRBV6-1 and TRBJ2-7; no clear D. The germline V gene has CDR1 MNHNS and CDR2 SASEGT. Trimming left V 6 bases short and J 0 bases short, with 3 bases between. The CDR3 has 11 residues. CDR3 DNA sequence: TGTGCCAGCAGATCCTCCTACGAGCAGTACTTC. Residues: CASRSSYEQYF.

V usage is TRBV6-5 and J usage is TRBJ1-1; D uncertain. The ends were cut back, 5 bases at V and 2 bases at J, with 15 bases in the middle. Looked up from germline, CDR1 is MNHEY and CDR2 is SVGAGI. The CDR3 length is 15 residues. The CDR3 is CASSPWRLTNTEAFF. The CDR3 coding sequence is TGTGCCAGCAGTCCATGGAGGCTTACCAACACTGAAGCTTTCTTT.

This chain uses TRBV5-1 with TRBJ2-1, with TRBD1 matching over 11 bases. The CDR3 is made up of 17 amino acids. V shed 5 bases and J 1 base; nucleotides not matched to a gene: 8. CDR1 and CDR2 from the germline V gene are SGHRS and YFSETQ. CDR3 sequence reads: CASSSKGTGGSYNEQFF. The CDR3, as DNA: TGCGCCAGCAGTTCCAAAGGGACAGGGGGTTCCTACAATGAGCAGTTCTTC.

J is TRBJ1-2 and V is TRBV4-1, with no clear D. Trimming shortened V by 1 base and J by 4 bases, and 16 bases separated the two germline ends. The length of the CDR3 is 16 residues. Germline-derived CDR1 and CDR2 are MGHRA and YSYEKL. This chain's CDR3 is CASSQGEGSRGYGYTF. CDR3 in DNA: TGCGCCAGCAGCCAAGGAGAAGGGAGCCGTGGCTATGGCTACACCTTC.

The V gene is TRBV4-3, the J gene TRBJ2-2, with TRBD2 identical over 9 bases. Germline CDR1 is LGHNA and CDR2 is YSLEER. V was clipped by 1 base and J by 4 bases; unmatched bases: 4. The CDR3 consists of 16 residues. In nucleotides, the CDR3 is TGCGCCAGCAGCCAAGGGCTAGCGGGGTTCACCGGGGAGCTGTTTTTT. This sequence encodes CASSQGLAGFTGELFF.

This chain links TRBV5-5 with TRBJ1-2; D is perhaps TRBD1 (6 bases). The CDR3 loop spans 14 amino acids. Between the trimmed V and J ends, which lost 4 bases and 8 bases, there was a span of 18 bases. The germline CDR1 and CDR2 sequences are SGHKS and YYEKEE (reference sequence). The CDR3 bases are TGTGCCAGCAGCATTGTACCAGGGGTTTACGGCTACACCTTC. Translated: CASSIVPGVYGYTF.